This TCR beta chain is from a study of blood T cell repertoires in COVID-19. The CDR3 is 12 residues long. Per the original data handling: Counts of nucleated cells, estimated from reference gene primer amplification, were obtained. Libraries were prepared by immunoSEQ multiplex PCR; TCRdb keeps only in-frame clonotypes and omits some of them. V and J calls and clone size are as listed in that table; D and trimming were resolved from the DNA. The profile shows some 130,000 clones, over 70% of them singletons. This sequence joins TRBV21-1 and TRBJ2-7; TRBD1 reflects the table's D call only, with no check against the DNA. TRBV21-1 is listed as a pseudogene. The sequence derives from a human donor in a cohort sampled during active COVID-19. The sample taken for sequencing was peripheral blood. CDR3 coding DNA: TGTGCCAGTGGGACAGGGATCTACGAGCAGTACGTC. Translation: CASGTGIYEQYV.